The rows below give T cell receptor beta chains drawn from one sample of a study of blood T cell repertoires in COVID-19. TCRdb's table, derived via immunoSEQ multiplex PCR, lists solely in-frame clones and lacks some. The sample lists about 51,000 clones; 70% to 90% were seen once. Specimen: peripheral blood. Source of these receptors: a man older than 75 with active COVID-19. The CDR3 runs from the conserved cysteine through the conserved F or W. A D gene is named only where the DNA matches it firmly. Some rows have no size entry. The others give once, few or many, or a class for an expanded clone.

abundance	v_gene	j_gene	d_gene	CDR3aa	CDR3nt
NA	TRBV4-1	TRBJ2-1	TRBD2	CASSQTSGSWPGLNEQFF	TGCGCCAGCAGCCAGACTAGCGGGAGTTGGCCCGGCTTGAATGAGCAGTTCTTC
NA	TRBV28	TRBJ1-4	TRBD1	CASSSPTGGVEKLFF	TGTGCCAGCAGTAGCCCCACAGGGGGCGTCGAAAAACTGTTTTTT
NA	TRBV30	TRBJ1-6	TRBD1	CAWIRDRGQDQPLHF	TGTGCCTGGATCCGGGACAGGGGCCAAGATCAACCCCTCCACTTT
NA	TRBV2	TRBJ2-1	NA	CASTSSTLYNEQFF	TGTGCCAGCACGTCTAGTACCCTTTACAATGAGCAGTTCTTC
NA	TRBV5-1	TRBJ2-3	TRBD1	CASSLYMGQDTDTQYF	TGCGCCAGCAGCTTGTATATGGGACAGGACACAGATACGCAGTATTTT
few	TRBV7-8	TRBJ2-1	TRBD2	CASSLVPYSGRTYNEQFF	TGTGCCAGCAGCTTAGTCCCCTATAGCGGGAGGACCTACAATGAGCAGTTCTTC
NA	TRBV11-1	TRBJ2-7	NA	CASSLMSRGEQYF	TGTGCCAGCAGCTTAATGTCTCGGGGCGAGCAGTACTTC
few	TRBV5-6	TRBJ2-2	TRBD1	CASSLGTGGTGELFF	TGTGCCAGCAGCTTGGGGACAGGGGGCACCGGGGAGCTGTTTTTT
NA	TRBV5-1	TRBJ2-5	NA	CASSFSETQYF	TGCGCCAGCAGCTTTTCTGAGACCCAGTACTTC
NA	TRBV18	TRBJ1-5	NA	CASSPTPGNQPQHF	TGTGCCAGCTCCCCCACGCCGGGCAATCAGCCCCAGCATTTT
NA	TRBV6-5	TRBJ2-3	TRBD1	CASSARQGAWDTQYF	TGTGCCAGCAGCGCCCGACAGGGGGCGTGGGATACGCAGTATTTT
NA	TRBV14	TRBJ2-2	NA	CASSQYQGTGELFF	TGTGCCAGCAGCCAATACCAGGGTACCGGGGAGCTGTTTTTT
NA	TRBV6-5	TRBJ2-7	TRBD2	CASTTSGPTYEQYF	TGTGCCAGCACAACTAGCGGACCAACCTACGAGCAGTACTTC
NA	TRBV5-6	TRBJ2-2	TRBD1	CASSFRDRGLTGELFF	TGTGCCAGCAGCTTCCGGGACAGGGGGCTCACCGGGGAGCTGTTTTTT
once	TRBV5-4	TRBJ2-1	TRBD2	CASSGVAGGRGNEQFF	TGTGCCAGCAGCGGGGTAGCGGGAGGCAGAGGAAATGAGCAGTTCTTC
NA	TRBV5-1	TRBJ2-1	TRBD1	CASGQGSSYNEQFF	TGCGCCAGCGGACAGGGTAGCTCCTACAATGAGCAGTTCTTC
NA	TRBV9	TRBJ2-7	TRBD2	CASSLGLADLYEQYF	TGTGCCAGCAGCCTGGGACTAGCGGATCTTTACGAGCAGTACTTC
NA	TRBV6-2/TRBV6-3	TRBJ2-5	NA	CASSYARKGADQETQYF	TGTGCCAGCAGTTACGCCAGGAAAGGGGCCGACCAAGAGACCCAGTACTTC
NA	TRBV28	TRBJ1-5	TRBD1	CASSSGQGNNQPQHF	TGTGCCAGCAGTTCGGGACAGGGTAACAATCAGCCCCAGCATTTT
NA	TRBV30	TRBJ1-2	TRBD1	CAWSGDPDRGTGYTF	TGTGCCTGGAGTGGTGACCCTGACAGGGGAACGGGCTACACCTTC
NA	TRBV5-1	TRBJ2-2	NA	CASSWGLPNTGELFF	TGCGCCAGCAGCTGGGGGCTCCCGAACACCGGGGAGCTGTTTTTT
NA	TRBV12-5	TRBJ2-3	NA	CASGSLTDTQYF	TGTGCTAGTGGTTCCCTCACAGATACGCAGTATTTT
NA	TRBV28	TRBJ1-6	TRBD1	CASSFRQGTNLGSPLHF	TGTGCCAGCAGTTTTAGACAGGGGACAAATTTAGGATCACCCCTCCACTTT
NA	TRBV7-2	TRBJ2-7	NA	CASSPQSEDEQYF	TGTGCCAGCAGCCCCCAGTCTGAAGACGAGCAGTACTTC
NA	TRBV5-6	TRBJ2-5	NA	CASSYPDSHQETQYF	TGTGCCAGCAGTTATCCGGACAGTCACCAAGAGACCCAGTACTTC
NA	TRBV5-6	TRBJ2-7	TRBD1	CASSLEGTGNLYEQYF	TGTGCCAGCAGCTTGGAGGGGACAGGGAATCTCTACGAGCAGTACTTC
few	TRBV7-8	TRBJ1-1	NA	CASSVDMRSEAFF	TGTGCCAGCAGCGTGGACATGAGGTCTGAAGCTTTCTTT
NA	TRBV6-2/TRBV6-3	TRBJ2-1	NA	CASSYSPGTHYNEQFF	TGTGCCAGCAGTTACTCCCCCGGGACACACTACAATGAGCAGTTCTTC
once	TRBV5-1	TRBJ2-1	TRBD2	CASRPPGTSGGYNEQFF	TGCGCCAGCAGACCTCCAGGGACTAGCGGGGGATACAATGAGCAGTTCTTC
NA	TRBV2	TRBJ2-5	NA	CASEVSQETQYF	TGTGCCAGCGAGGTCAGCCAAGAGACCCAGTACTTC
NA	TRBV18	TRBJ1-5	NA	CASSLRLDQPQHF	TGTGCCAGCTCACTGCGATTGGATCAGCCCCAGCATTTT
once	TRBV18	TRBJ2-2	TRBD2	CASSPWTSGSSGELFF	TGTGCCAGCTCACCTTGGACTAGCGGGAGTTCCGGGGAGCTGTTTTTT
once	TRBV9	TRBJ2-1	NA	CASSVFRGSDNEQFF	TGTGCCAGCAGCGTTTTTCGCGGATCGGACAATGAGCAGTTCTTC
NA	TRBV2	TRBJ2-1	TRBD2	CASSNVGTSGTRRDNEQFF	TGTGCCAGCAGTAACGTCGGGACTAGCGGTACCAGGAGGGACAATGAGCAGTTCTTC
NA	TRBV2	TRBJ1-5	NA	CASSVLDSNQPQHF	TGTGCCAGCAGCGTATTAGACAGTAATCAGCCCCAGCATTTT
NA	TRBV25-1	TRBJ1-2	NA	CASSDIEGVGYTF	TGTGCCAGCAGTGATATCGAGGGGGTGGGCTACACCTTC
NA	TRBV19	TRBJ1-5	NA	CASSRIGDQPQHF	TGTGCCAGTAGTAGAATCGGAGACCAGCCCCAGCATTTT
NA	TRBV28	TRBJ2-7	TRBD1	CASSGQVGYSYEQYF	TGTGCCAGCAGTGGACAGGTGGGGTATTCCTACGAGCAGTACTTC
NA	TRBV28	TRBJ2-1	NA	CASSDGDIQAPRGYNEQFF	TGTGCCAGCAGCGACGGGGACATACAGGCCCCCCGAGGGTACAATGAGCAGTTCTTC
NA	TRBV5-6	TRBJ1-2	NA	CASSWSGSLSSANYGYTF	TGTGCCAGCAGCTGGTCAGGGTCCCTTTCTTCAGCTAACTATGGCTACACCTTC
NA	TRBV30	TRBJ1-5	NA	CAWSVPGNQPQHF	TGTGCCTGGAGTGTCCCCGGCAATCAGCCCCAGCATTTT
NA	TRBV28	TRBJ2-7	TRBD2	CASPPPGSGTYYEQYF	TGTGCCAGCCCACCCCCCGGAAGCGGGACCTACTACGAGCAGTACTTC
NA	TRBV19	TRBJ1-2	NA	CASSPGGTNPNYGYTF	TGTGCCAGTAGTCCCGGAGGCACAAACCCTAACTATGGCTACACCTTC
NA	TRBV16	TRBJ1-6	TRBD1	CASSRFPGQVASPLHF	TGTGCCAGCAGCCGATTCCCGGGACAGGTGGCTTCACCCCTCCACTTT